Listed below are T cell receptor beta chains from one sample, sequenced in a study of shared clonotypes between healthy human individuals. Using immunoSEQ multiplex PCR, the repertoire was profiled, and TCRdb retains in-frame clones only, with some absent. The data hold roughly 2.2 million clones, with approximately 95% observed a single time. The sample comprised naive CD4+ T cells from PBMCs. These receptors were collected from a man aged 18 to 29 in good health. Some clones in this sample may be carry-over from other donors' samples. Both conserved end residues are part of each CDR3. The D gene is left open where the match is weak. Size is omitted from some rows. Given values are once, few, many or a class for expanded clones.

J gene	D gene	V gene	clone size	CDR3 protein	CDR3 DNA
TRBJ2-1	-	TRBV18	once	CASSPQLAYNEQFF	TGTGCCAGCTCACCACAACTAGCCTACAATGAGCAGTTCTTC
TRBJ1-3	-	TRBV18	-	CASSPLTVTSGNTIYF	TGTGCCAGCTCTCCTCTCACAGTTACGTCTGGAAACACCATATATTTT
TRBJ2-2	TRBD1	TRBV5-1	-	CASSTGPGQGDTGELFF	TGCGCCAGCAGCACTGGACCGGGACAGGGGGACACCGGGGAGCTGTTTTTT
TRBJ1-1	-	TRBV5-1	few	CASSLLGSARNTEAFF	TGCGCCAGCAGCTTGCTTGGCAGCGCCAGGAACACTGAAGCTTTCTTT
TRBJ2-3	TRBD2	TRBV5-4	-	CASTTSGGTSTDTQYF	TGTGCCAGCACCACTAGCGGTGGAACTAGCACAGATACGCAGTATTTT
TRBJ1-5	-	TRBV7-8	-	CASSLAHREYSNQPQHF	TGTGCCAGCAGCTTAGCGCATAGGGAATATAGCAATCAGCCCCAGCATTTT
TRBJ1-4	-	TRBV7-9	-	CASSPNTATNEKLFF	TGTGCCAGCAGCCCTAACACAGCAACTAATGAAAAACTGTTTTTT
TRBJ2-3	-	TRBV6-1	-	CASSPPGLRTDTQYF	TGTGCCAGCTCCCCGCCGGGACTTCGCACAGATACGCAGTATTTT
TRBJ2-1	-	TRBV18	once	CASAEGNYNEQFF	TGTGCCAGCGCCGAGGGGAACTACAATGAGCAGTTCTTC
TRBJ2-5	-	TRBV30	once	CAWTGIETQYF	TGTGCCTGGACGGGAATCGAGACCCAGTACTTC
TRBJ1-1	-	TRBV5-4	-	CASSSYRRNTEAFF	TGTGCCAGCAGCTCGTACAGGAGGAACACTGAAGCTTTCTTT
TRBJ2-7	TRBD2	TRBV6-1	-	CASSEAGGSSYEQYF	TGTGCCAGCAGTGAAGCCGGCGGGAGTTCCTACGAGCAGTACTTC
TRBJ2-6	-	TRBV28	-	CASSFGVYSGANVLTF	TGTGCCAGCAGTTTCGGGGTTTACTCTGGGGCCAACGTCCTGACTTTC
TRBJ1-1	-	TRBV5-6	once	CASSRALNTEAFF	TGTGCCAGCAGCCGGGCCTTGAACACTGAAGCTTTCTTT
TRBJ1-5	-	TRBV19	-	CASSPRQANQPQHF	TGTGCCAGTAGTCCCCGACAGGCCAATCAGCCCCAGCATTTT
TRBJ2-1	-	TRBV5-1	-	CASSLPGPVGPGYNEQFF	TGCGCCAGCAGCTTGCCTGGACCAGTGGGACCGGGTTACAATGAGCAGTTCTTC
TRBJ2-3	-	TRBV7-2	-	CASSLDVGFIATQYF	TGTGCCAGCAGCTTAGACGTCGGATTCATAGCTACGCAGTATTTT
TRBJ1-2	-	TRBV10-2	-	CASSEVYREVNGYTF	TGCGCCAGCAGTGAGGTGTACAGGGAGGTCAATGGCTACACCTTC
TRBJ1-2	-	TRBV5-1	-	CASSFVGGGYGYTF	TGCGCCAGCAGCTTTGTCGGGGGCGGCTATGGCTACACCTTC
TRBJ2-7	-	TRBV5-1	-	CASSPPGGAISYEQYF	TGCGCCAGCAGCCCCCCTGGGGGAGCGATCTCCTACGAGCAGTACTTC
TRBJ2-1	TRBD2	TRBV7-2	-	CASSLAGLAGSNEQFF	TGTGCCAGCAGCTTAGCCGGGCTAGCGGGAAGCAATGAGCAGTTCTTC
TRBJ2-7	-	TRBV11-2	few	CASSPRRGTSYEQYF	TGTGCCAGCAGCCCACGCCGCGGCACCTCCTACGAGCAGTACTTC
TRBJ1-1	TRBD1	TRBV5-4	-	CASSHTGGGNTEAFF	TGTGCCAGCAGCCATACAGGGGGGGGGAACACTGAAGCTTTCTTT
TRBJ2-2	-	TRBV7-9	-	CASSRDRRNTGELFF	TGTGCCAGCAGCCGCGACCGAAGGAACACCGGGGAGCTGTTTTTT
TRBJ1-5	-	TRBV28	-	CASIDRFDQPQHF	TGTGCCAGCATTGACAGGTTTGATCAGCCCCAGCATTTT
TRBJ1-5	TRBD1	TRBV19	-	CASSIDGIGTGRNQPQHF	TGTGCCAGTAGTATAGATGGGATCGGGACAGGACGCAATCAGCCCCAGCATTTT